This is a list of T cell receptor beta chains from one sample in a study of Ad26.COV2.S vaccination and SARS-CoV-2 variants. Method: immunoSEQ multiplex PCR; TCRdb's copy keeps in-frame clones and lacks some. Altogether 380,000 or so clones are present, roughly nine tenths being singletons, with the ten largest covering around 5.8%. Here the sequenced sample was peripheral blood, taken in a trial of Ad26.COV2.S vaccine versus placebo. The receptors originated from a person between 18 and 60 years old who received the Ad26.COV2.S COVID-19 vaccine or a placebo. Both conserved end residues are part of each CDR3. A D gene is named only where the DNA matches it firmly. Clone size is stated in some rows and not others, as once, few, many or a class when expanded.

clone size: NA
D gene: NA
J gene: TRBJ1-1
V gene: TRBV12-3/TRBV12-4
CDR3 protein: CASSLGENTEAFF
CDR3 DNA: TGTGCCAGCAGTCTGGGGGAGAACACTGAAGCTTTCTTT

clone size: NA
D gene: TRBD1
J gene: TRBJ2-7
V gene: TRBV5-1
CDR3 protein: CASSPQGQGFGEQYF
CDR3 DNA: TGCGCCAGCAGCCCACAGGGACAGGGGTTCGGCGAGCAGTACTTC

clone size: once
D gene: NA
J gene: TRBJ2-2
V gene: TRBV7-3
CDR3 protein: CASSSRGAGELFF
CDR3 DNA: TGTGCCAGCAGCTCCAGGGGAGCCGGGGAGCTGTTTTTT

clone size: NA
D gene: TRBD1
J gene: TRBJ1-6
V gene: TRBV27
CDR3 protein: CASSFIGQGVSPLHF
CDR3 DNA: TGTGCCAGCAGTTTTATAGGACAGGGTGTTTCACCCCTCCACTTT

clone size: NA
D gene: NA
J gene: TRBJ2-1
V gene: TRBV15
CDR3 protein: CATGGQTYNEQFF
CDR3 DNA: TGTGCCACCGGTGGGCAAACCTACAATGAGCAGTTCTTC

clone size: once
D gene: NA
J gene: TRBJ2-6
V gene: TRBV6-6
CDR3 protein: CAAGRVETGANVLTF
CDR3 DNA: TGTGCCGCCGGGCGAGTAGAGACTGGGGCCAACGTCCTGACTTTC

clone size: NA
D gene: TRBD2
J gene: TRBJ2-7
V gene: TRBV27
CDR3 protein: CASSFGGVEQYF
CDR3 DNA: TGTGCCAGCAGTTTCGGGGGGGTCGAGCAGTACTTC

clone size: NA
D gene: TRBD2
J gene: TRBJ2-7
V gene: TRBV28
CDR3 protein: CASSLVSSGSIYEQYF
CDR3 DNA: TGTGCCAGCAGTTTAGTTTCTAGCGGGAGCATCTACGAGCAGTACTTC

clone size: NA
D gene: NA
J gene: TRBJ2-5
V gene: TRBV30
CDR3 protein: CAWSVQGETQYF
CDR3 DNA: TGTGCCTGGAGTGTCCAGGGGGAGACCCAGTACTTC

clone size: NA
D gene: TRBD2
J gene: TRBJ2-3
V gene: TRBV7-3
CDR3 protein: CASSPTSGRATQYF
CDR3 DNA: TGTGCCAGCAGCCCGACTAGCGGGAGAGCTACGCAGTATTTT

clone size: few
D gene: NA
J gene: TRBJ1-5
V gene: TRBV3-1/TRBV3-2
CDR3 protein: CASSPRGQGNNQPQHF
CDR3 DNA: TGTGCCAGCAGCCCTAGAGGGCAGGGAAACAATCAGCCCCAGCATTTT

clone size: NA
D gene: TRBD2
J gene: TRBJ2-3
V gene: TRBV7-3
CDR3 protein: CASSPGLSGRSTDTQYF
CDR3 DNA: TGTGCCAGCAGCCCTGGTCTTAGCGGGAGAAGCACAGATACGCAGTATTTT

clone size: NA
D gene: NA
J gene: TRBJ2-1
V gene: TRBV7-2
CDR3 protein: CASSSPTNNEQFF
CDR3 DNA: TGTGCCAGCAGCAGCCCTACAAACAATGAGCAGTTCTTC

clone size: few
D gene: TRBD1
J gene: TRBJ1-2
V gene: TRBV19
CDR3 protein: CASSIEWQGARGYTF
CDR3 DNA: TGTGCCAGTAGTATAGAATGGCAGGGGGCAAGAGGCTACACCTTC

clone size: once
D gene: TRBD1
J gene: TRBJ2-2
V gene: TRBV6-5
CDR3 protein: CASSRTGGDTGELFF
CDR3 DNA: TGTGCCAGCAGCCGGACAGGGGGAGACACCGGGGAGCTGTTTTTT

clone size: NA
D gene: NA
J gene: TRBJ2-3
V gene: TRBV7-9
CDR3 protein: CASSVSSTSTDTQYF
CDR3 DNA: TGTGCCAGCAGCGTGAGTAGTACTAGCACAGATACGCAGTATTTT

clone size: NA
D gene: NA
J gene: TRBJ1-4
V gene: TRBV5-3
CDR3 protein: CARSLCWGLANEKLFF
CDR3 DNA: TGTGCCAGAAGCTTGTGTTGGGGGTTAGCTAATGAAAAACTGTTTTTT

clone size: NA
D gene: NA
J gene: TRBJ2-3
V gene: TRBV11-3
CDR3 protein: CASSSNSDTQYF
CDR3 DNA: TGTGCCAGCAGCTCTAACTCGGATACGCAGTATTTT

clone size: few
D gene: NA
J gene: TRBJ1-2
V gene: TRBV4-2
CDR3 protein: CASSQRAGEVDGYTF
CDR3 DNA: TGTGCCAGCAGCCAAAGAGCAGGGGAGGTTGATGGCTACACCTTC

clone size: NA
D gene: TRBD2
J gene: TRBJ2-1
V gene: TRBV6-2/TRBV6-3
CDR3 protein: CASSQQPRGLAGNEQFF
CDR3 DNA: TGTGCCAGCAGCCAACAACCTAGGGGACTAGCGGGCAATGAGCAGTTCTTC

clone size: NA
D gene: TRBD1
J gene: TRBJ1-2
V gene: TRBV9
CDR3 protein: CASSVGQVGADANYGYTF
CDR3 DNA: TGTGCCAGCAGCGTCGGACAGGTGGGTGCAGATGCTAACTATGGCTACACCTTC

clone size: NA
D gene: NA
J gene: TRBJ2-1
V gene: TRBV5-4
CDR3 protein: CASSLFQAYNEQFF
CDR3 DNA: TGTGCCAGCAGCTTATTTCAAGCCTACAATGAGCAGTTCTTC

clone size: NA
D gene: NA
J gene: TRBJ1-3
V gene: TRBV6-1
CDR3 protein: CASSEGRSSGNTIYF
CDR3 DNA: TGTGCCAGCAGTGAGGGTCGGAGTTCTGGAAACACCATATATTTT

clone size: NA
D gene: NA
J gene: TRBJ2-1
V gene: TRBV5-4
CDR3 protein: CASSFTRTQNGDEQFF
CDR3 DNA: TGTGCCAGCAGCTTTACGCGGACCCAAAATGGGGATGAGCAGTTCTTC

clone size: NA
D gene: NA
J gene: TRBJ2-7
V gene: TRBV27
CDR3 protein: CASSLALKDYEQYF
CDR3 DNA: TGTGCCAGCAGTTTAGCACTGAAGGACTACGAGCAGTACTTC

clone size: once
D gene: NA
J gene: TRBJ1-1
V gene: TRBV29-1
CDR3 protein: CSVVRRLNTEAFF
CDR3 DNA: TGCAGCGTTGTTAGGAGACTGAACACTGAAGCTTTCTTT

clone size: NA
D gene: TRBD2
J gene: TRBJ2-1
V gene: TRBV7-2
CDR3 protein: CASSLVLIGLADNEQFF
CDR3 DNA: TGTGCCAGCAGCTTAGTGTTGATTGGACTAGCGGACAATGAGCAGTTCTTC

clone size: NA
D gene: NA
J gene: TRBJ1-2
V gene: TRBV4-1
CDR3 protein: CASSQSGGSGYTF
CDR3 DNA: TGCGCCAGCAGCCAATCCGGAGGGTCCGGCTACACCTTC

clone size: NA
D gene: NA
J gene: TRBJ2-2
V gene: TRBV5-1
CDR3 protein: CASSPRGHQNTGELFF
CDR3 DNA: TGCGCCAGCAGCCCACGTGGACACCAAAACACCGGGGAGCTGTTTTTT

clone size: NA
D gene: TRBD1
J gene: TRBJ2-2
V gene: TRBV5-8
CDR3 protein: CASSFRTGGGTGELFF
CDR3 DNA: TGTGCCAGCAGCTTCCGGACAGGGGGTGGAACCGGGGAGCTGTTTTTT

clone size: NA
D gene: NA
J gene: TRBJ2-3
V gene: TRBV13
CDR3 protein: CASSLDAATDTQYF
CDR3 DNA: TGTGCCAGCAGCTTAGACGCCGCCACAGATACGCAGTATTTT

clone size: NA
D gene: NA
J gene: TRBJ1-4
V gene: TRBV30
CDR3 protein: CAWRRGARGEKLFF
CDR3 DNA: TGTGCCTGGAGGCGGGGGGCCCGGGGTGAAAAACTGTTTTTT